This TCR beta chain was identified during a study of blood T cell repertoires in COVID-19. Study overall: Sources were T cells, B-cell-depleted T cells, or PBMCs; the material itself was cDNA or gDNA.

From germline, CDR1 is SGHRS and CDR2 YFSETQ. This CDR3 contains 15 residues. V was pared by 6 bases and J by 0 bases, with 13 bases between. Per the study methods: Reference gene primers were amplified, and this amplification served to estimate nucleated cell counts. This table comes from immunoSEQ multiplex PCR, and its TCRdb copy is limited to in-frame clones, with some not included. That table is the source of V, J and clone size, and D and trimming were worked out from the DNA. The table lists 140,000 to 150,000 clones, 85% of them singletons, with roughly 2.6% in the top ten. The sequence was obtained from a human donor with acute or convalescent COVID-19. The donor label of this sample is uncertain. What was sequenced was peripheral blood. The gene calls are TRBV5-1 and TRBJ1-3; D gene uncertain. As DNA, the CDR3 is TGCGCCAGCACCACCGACAAATCCTCTGGAAACACCATATATTTT. As protein: CASTTDKSSGNTIYF. The full variable domain, completed using reference TRBV5-1 and TRBJ1-3, is KAGVTQTPRYLIKTRGQQVTLSCSPISGHRSVSWYQQTPGQGLQFLFEYFSETQRNKGNFPGRFSGRQFSNSRSEMNVSTLELGDSALYLCASTTDKSSGNTIYFGEGSWLTVV.